Detailed here is one T cell receptor (beta chain). Its antigen is unidentified. The repertoire was sequenced with immunoSEQ multiplex PCR; TCRdb's copy has only in-frame clones and lacks some. The data show some 93,000 clones, 83% seen once. These data are taken from a study of PD-1 blockade in classical Hodgkin lymphoma. Study-wide results and caveats: The authors excluded patients who started nivolumab under 1 year after ASCT. CD4+ TCR diversity rose significantly by C4D1, and CD8+ TCR diversity did not.

Time point indicated: cycle 4 day 1 (C4D1), after about 6 weeks of nivolumab. The patients all showed relapse after autologous stem cell transplantation, while their brentuximab vedotin exposure varied. Trimming cost V 2 bases and J 0 bases, with 8 bases left between them. The CDR3 sequence is 15 residues long. Germline lookup yields CDR1 LNHDA and CDR2 SQIVND (reference sequence). Sequenced material: peripheral blood mononuclear cells (PBMCs), taken before the fourth cycle of nivolumab. This TCR came from a human donor with classical Hodgkin lymphoma. The chain joins TRBV19 to TRBJ1-3; TRBD1 is a possible D gene (6 bases). The CDR3 DNA sequence: TGTGCCAGTAGTATACTGGGACACTCTGGAAACACCATATATTTT. Translation gives CASSILGHSGNTIYF.